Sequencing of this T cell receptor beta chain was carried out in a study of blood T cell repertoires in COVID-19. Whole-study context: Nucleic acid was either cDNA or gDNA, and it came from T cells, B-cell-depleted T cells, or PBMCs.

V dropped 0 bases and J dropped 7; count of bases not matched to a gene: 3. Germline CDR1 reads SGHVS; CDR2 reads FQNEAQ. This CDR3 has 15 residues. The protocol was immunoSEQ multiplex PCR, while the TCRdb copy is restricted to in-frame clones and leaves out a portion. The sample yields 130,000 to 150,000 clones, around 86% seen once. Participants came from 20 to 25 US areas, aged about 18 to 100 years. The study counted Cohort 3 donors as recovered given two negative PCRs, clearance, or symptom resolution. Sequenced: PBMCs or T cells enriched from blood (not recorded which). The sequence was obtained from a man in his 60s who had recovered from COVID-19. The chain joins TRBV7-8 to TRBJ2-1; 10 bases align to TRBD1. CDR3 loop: CASSLAGQGRNEQFF. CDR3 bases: TGTGCCAGCAGCTTAGCGGGACAGGGGCGGAATGAGCAGTTCTTC.